This passage covers 21 T cell receptor beta chains from one sample sequenced in a study of identifying expanded T cells in peripheral blood. This table comes from immunoSEQ multiplex PCR, and its TCRdb copy is limited to in-frame clones, with some not included. The data show approximately 100,000 clones, about 89% seen once. The sequenced sample consisted of blood. Receptors were obtained from a person aged 18 to 69 in good health.

The rearrangement links TRBV28 to TRBJ2-1; D tentatively fits TRBD1 or TRBD2 (6 bases each). The CDR3 totals 14 residues. V gave up 6 bases and J gave up 6 bases, with 15 bases separating them. Per germline, CDR1 MDHEN and CDR2 SYDVKM. Here the CDR3 DNA reads TGTGCCAGCAGACGCTGGGGGGCTAGCAATGAGCAGTTCTTC. This encodes CASRRWGASNEQFF.

This chain connects TRBV5-6 to TRBJ1-5, with a tentative D call TRBD1 (5 bases). This CDR3 comprises 14 residues. Germline V gene data show CDR1 as SGHDT and CDR2 as YYEEEE. Trimming stripped 4 bases from V and 7 bases from J, with 15 bases between. CDR3 amino acids: CASSTGGVGQPQHF. The CDR3 DNA reads as TGTGCCAGCAGCACGGGGGGGGTGGGACAGCCCCAGCATTTT.

V usage is TRBV5-5 and J usage is TRBJ1-5; D call uncertain. CDR3 length: 13 amino acids. Germline CDR1 is SGHKS and CDR2 is YYEKEE (reference sequence). V gave up 1 base and J gave up 3 bases, with 5 bases separating them. CDR3 DNA: TGTGCCAGCAGCTTGTTGGTCAATCAGCCCCAGCATTTT. It is translated as CASSLLVNQPQHF.

The CDR3 loop reads CASRSSWDGDTQYF. The CDR3 region has the DNA TGTGCCAGCAGATCGAGCTGGGACGGAGATACGCAGTATTTT. The V gene is TRBV5-6, the J gene TRBJ2-3; perhaps D is TRBD1 or TRBD2 (5 bases each). The CDR3 spans 14 residues. V lost 5 bases, J lost 5 bases, and 15 bases lay in between. Germline V gene lookup returns CDR1 SGHDT and CDR2 YYEEEE.

The V call is TRBV6-5, the J call TRBJ2-3; 8 bases line up with TRBD1. J was trimmed by 3 bases and V by 9 bases; bases with no gene match: 5. Germline CDR1 and CDR2: MNHEY and SVGAGI. The CDR3 contains 13 residues. CDR3 loop: CASQGAGTDTQYF. CDR3 DNA sequence: TGTGCCAGTCAGGGGGCCGGGACAGATACGCAGTATTTT.

The gene calls are TRBV5-1 and TRBJ2-5; D is unresolved. CDR1 and CDR2 from the germline V gene are SGHRS and YFSETQ. The CDR3 is made up of 15 amino acids. V was pared by 0 bases and J by 1 base, with 10 bases between. CDR3 sequence (DNA): TGCGCCAGCAGCTTGGGTCGGGCGTCCCAAGAGACCCAGTACTTC. It translates to CASSLGRASQETQYF.

The chain has TRBV5-4 and TRBJ1-1, with D uncertain. The germline gives CDR1 SGHNT, CDR2 YYREEE (reference sequence). Trimming shortened V by 0 bases and J by 4 bases, and 13 bases separated the two germline ends. CDR3 length: 15 residues. CDR3 sequence reads: CASSLEGDRGTEAFF. The CDR3 nucleotides are TGTGCCAGCAGCTTGGAAGGCGACCGGGGCACTGAAGCTTTCTTT.

V usage is TRBV6-5 and J usage is TRBJ1-2; D unresolved. Between the trimmed V and J ends, which lost 2 bases and 7 bases, there was a span of 14 bases. The CDR3 is made up of 14 amino acids. Germline V gene data show CDR1 as MNHEY and CDR2 as SVGAGI. CDR3 region: CASSYLEGVGGYTF. For the CDR3, the DNA is TGTGCCAGCAGTTACCTGGAAGGTGTAGGTGGCTACACCTTC.

The chain combines TRBV9 with TRBJ2-3, with TRBD1 as a possible D gene (6 bases). V was pared by 0 bases and J by 3 bases, with 11 bases between. The CDR3 covers 15 residues. The germline CDR1 and CDR2 sequences are SGDLS and YYNGEE. CDR3 sequence reads: CASSVAGGGTDTQYF. In nucleotides, the CDR3 is TGTGCCAGCAGCGTAGCTGGGGGCGGGACAGATACGCAGTATTTT.

This chain links TRBV5-6 with TRBJ2-2; D gene ambiguous. The V end lost 7 bases, the J end lost 3 bases, and 16 bases lay between the germline ends. The germline gives CDR1 SGHDT, CDR2 YYEEEE. The CDR3 spans 15 residues. CDR3 in DNA: TGTGCCAGCCGTGGACGGGTGGGGTACACCGGGGAGCTGTTTTTT. As protein: CASRGRVGYTGELFF.

The J gene is TRBJ1-4, the V gene TRBV5-1; 10 bases are a match to TRBD1. Trimming removed 4 bases from V and 8 bases from J; junction bases left unmatched: 8. Looked up from germline, CDR1 is SGHRS and CDR2 is YFSETQ. This CDR3 has 15 amino acids. In nucleotides, the CDR3 is TGCGCCAGCAGCATCTACGGGACAGGGGAGGAAAAACTGTTTTTT. Its protein is CASSIYGTGEEKLFF.

V gene TRBV18 combines with J gene TRBJ1-6; 7 nucleotides align to TRBD1. The germline CDR1 and CDR2 sequences are KGHSH and LQKENI. The ends lost 6 bases at V and 3 bases at J; junction bases unmatched: 11. This CDR3 has 17 residues. The CDR3 DNA sequence: TGTGCCAGCTCCCTATGGACAGGTCGTGACTATAATTCACCCCTCCACTTT. It encodes CASSLWTGRDYNSPLHF.

The rearrangement joins TRBV7-8 to TRBJ1-6; tentatively, D is TRBD1 (5 bases). The CDR3 sequence is 14 residues long. V was pared by 4 bases and J by 9 bases, with 13 bases between. Germline V lookup: CDR1 SGHVS, CDR2 FQNEAQ. The CDR3 spells CASSSDTGRSPLHF. The CDR3 DNA reads TGTGCCAGCAGCTCGGACACCGGTCGTTCACCCCTCCACTTT.

The chain couples TRBV13 to TRBJ2-5, with TRBD2 matching over 8 bases. The germline CDR1 and CDR2 sequences are PRHDT and FYEKMQ (reference sequence). Losses at the gene ends were 4 bases for V and 5 bases for J; bases not matched to a gene: 12. The CDR3 totals 16 residues. DNA for the CDR3: TGTGCCAGCAGCTCCCCGGGGACTAGTGACAGGGAGACCCAGTACTTC. Its protein is CASSSPGTSDRETQYF.

V and J are TRBV5-4 and TRBJ2-2, with D hard to call. The ends were cut back, 3 bases at V and 7 bases at J, with 16 bases in the middle. CDR1 is SGHNT and CDR2 is YYREEE in the germline V gene (reference sequence). The CDR3 consists of 15 residues. The DNA of the CDR3 is TGTGCCAGCAGCTCAGGAACGGAATGGGGCGGGGAGCTGTTTTTT. It codes for CASSSGTEWGGELFF.

The gene calls are TRBV18 and TRBJ2-7; 11 nucleotides line up with TRBD1. The trim removed 5 bases at V and 5 bases at J, leaving 5 bases unmatched. CDR1 and CDR2 (germline): KGHSH, LQKENI. CDR3 size: 14 residues. Written as DNA, the CDR3 is TGTGCCAGCTCAAAAGTGGACAGGGGGCACGAGCAGTACTTC. Its protein product is CASSKVDRGHEQYF.

The V gene is TRBV15, the J gene TRBJ1-4; D call uncertain. Trimming stripped 3 bases from V and 5 bases from J, with 7 bases between. Germline CDR1 LNHNV, CDR2 YYDKDF (reference sequence). The CDR3 consists of 13 residues. CDR3 coding DNA: TGTGCCACCAGCAGGTCCTTAAATGAAAAACTGTTTTTT. Translation: CATSRSLNEKLFF.

The chain is built from TRBV5-4 and TRBJ1-1; D is possibly TRBD1 (6 bases). In germline, CDR1 is SGHNT, CDR2 YYREEE (reference sequence). This CDR3 has 17 amino acids. The germline V and J ends were trimmed by 2 bases and 0 bases, with 17 bases remaining between them. CDR3 coding DNA: TGTGCCAGCAGCTTTGACAGGTCAGCCCCGGTGAACACTGAAGCTTTCTTT. Its translation is CASSFDRSAPVNTEAFF.

The J gene is TRBJ1-1, the V gene TRBV18; D possibly corresponds to TRBD1 (6 bases). Trimming removed 3 bases from V and 3 bases from J, with 17 bases in between. The germline CDR1 and CDR2 sequences are KGHSH and LQKENI. The CDR3 consists of 16 residues. The CDR3 region has the DNA TGTGCCAGCTCACCCTCCTCGGGGGGGCGAGACACTGAAGCTTTCTTT. Its translation is CASSPSSGGRDTEAFF. The full variable domain, completed using reference TRBV18 and TRBJ1-1, is NAGVMQNPRHLVRRRGQEARLRCSPMKGHSHVYWYRQLPEEGLKFMVYLQKENIIDESGMPKERFSAEFPKEGPSILRIQQVVRGDSAAYFCASSPSSGGRDTEAFFGQGTRLTVV.

The chain uses TRBV15 and TRBJ1-5; TRBD1 aligns across 8 bases. V lost 8 bases, J lost 4 bases, and 10 bases stayed unmatched. The CDR3 length is 15 residues. Germline-derived CDR1 and CDR2 are LNHNV and YYDKDF (reference sequence). The CDR3 DNA reads as TGTGCCACCGGGGAACAGGGGGTCGGGAATCAGCCCCAGCATTTT. Its protein product is CATGEQGVGNQPQHF.

The chain is built from TRBV7-2 and TRBJ1-2; D might be TRBD1 (6 bases). The germline CDR1 and CDR2 sequences are SGHTA and FQGNSA. V lost 5 bases to trimming and J lost 0 bases, with 13 bases between them. The CDR3 is made up of 15 amino acids. The CDR3 here is CASSLWDTSNYGYTF. In nucleotides, the CDR3 is TGTGCCAGCAGCCTATGGGACACCTCTAACTATGGCTACACCTTC.